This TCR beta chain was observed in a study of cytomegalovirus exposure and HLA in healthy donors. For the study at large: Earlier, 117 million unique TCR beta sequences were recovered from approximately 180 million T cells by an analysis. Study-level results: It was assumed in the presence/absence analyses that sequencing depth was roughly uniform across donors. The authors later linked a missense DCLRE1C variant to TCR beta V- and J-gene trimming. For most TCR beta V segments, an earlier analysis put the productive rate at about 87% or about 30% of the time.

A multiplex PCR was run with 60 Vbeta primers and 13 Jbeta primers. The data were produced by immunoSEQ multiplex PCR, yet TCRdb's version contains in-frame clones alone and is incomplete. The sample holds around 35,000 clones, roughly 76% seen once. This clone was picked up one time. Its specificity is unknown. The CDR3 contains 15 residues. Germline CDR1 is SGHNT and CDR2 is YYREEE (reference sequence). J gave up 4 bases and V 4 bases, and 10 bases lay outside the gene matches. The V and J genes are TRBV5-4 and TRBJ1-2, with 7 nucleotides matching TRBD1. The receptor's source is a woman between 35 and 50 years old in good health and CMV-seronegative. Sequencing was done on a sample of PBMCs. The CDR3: CASSIRGGTGYGYTF. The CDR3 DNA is TGTGCCAGCAGCATTCGAGGGGGCACGGGCTATGGCTACACCTTC.